This T cell receptor beta chain is from a study of cytomegalovirus exposure and HLA in healthy donors. PCR involved 60 Vbeta and 13 Jbeta primers. TCRdb keeps only in-frame clones here, not all; method: immunoSEQ multiplex PCR. Of 100,000 or so clones listed, more than 60% were seen once; the top ten hold under 2.5%. Study results and limitations: High sensitivity and specificity were reportedly achieved when the classifier diagnosed cytomegalovirus status.

About this clone: Its specificity is unknown.

CDR1 is SGHDT, CDR2 YYEEEE, per germline. V was pared by 2 bases and J by 1 base, with 0 bases of the junction left unmatched. The CDR3 is 14 amino acids. The chain links TRBV5-6 to TRBJ2-3; TRBD2 agrees at 8 bases. Sequencing used PBMCs. This sequence originates from a man over 45 in good health and CMV-seronegative. This CDR3 reads CASSFSGGTDTQYF. As DNA, the CDR3 is TGTGCCAGCAGCTTTAGCGGGGGCACAGATACGCAGTATTTT.